This TCR beta chain was documented in a study of shared clonotypes between healthy human individuals. The assay was immunoSEQ multiplex PCR, and TCRdb's table has in-frame clones only and misses some. The sample lists over a million clones, about 84% occurring once. Points from the study as a whole: A few donors had 4% to 6.5% of their naive CD4 clonotypes in common.

In the case of this clone: The antigen is undetermined.

The sequence was obtained from a man aged 18 to 30 in good health. Some clones in this sample may be carry-over from other donors' samples. The source material was memory CD4+ T cells from PBMCs. Documented subset: CD45RA-negative fraction.

CDR3 bases: TGCAGCGTTCGGTCAGCTACCCGGGAGACCCAGTACTTC. This encodes CSVRSATRETQYF. V and J are TRBV29-1 and TRBJ2-5; D is unclear. The germline V gene has CDR1 SQVTM and CDR2 ANQGSEA. V was cut by 5 bases and J by 5 bases, with 15 bases left in between. This CDR3 region has 13 residues.